These 9 T cell receptor beta chains were all obtained from the same sample, sequenced in a study of blood T cell repertoires in COVID-19. Profiled with immunoSEQ multiplex PCR; TCRdb holds only in-frame clones, not every one. The sample yields 650,000 to 800,000 clones, approximately 90% seen once. Sequenced material: peripheral blood. Receptors were obtained from a woman in her late teens or twenties with acute or convalescent COVID-19.

The chain combines TRBV24-1 with TRBJ2-3; TRBD2 aligns across 15 bases. The CDR3 sequence is 19 residues long. J gave up 3 bases and V 4 bases, and 10 bases lay outside the gene matches. Germline values: CDR1 KGHDR, CDR2 SFDVKD. CDR3 region: CATSEFGLAGGRQTDTQYF. The CDR3 DNA is TGTGCCACCAGTGAGTTTGGACTAGCGGGGGGGAGACAAACAGATACGCAGTATTTT.

The V call is TRBV7-2, the J call TRBJ1-2, with D maybe TRBD1 (5 bases). CDR1 and CDR2 from the germline V gene are SGHTA and FQGNSA. V lost 5 bases to trimming and J lost 4 bases, with 17 bases between them. This CDR3 is built from 15 residues. DNA for the CDR3: TGTGCCAGCAGCCCCTCCCCAGGGATTGGCTATGGCTACACCTTC. Protein product: CASSPSPGIGYGYTF. Based on the CDR3 plus reference TRBV7-2 and TRBJ1-2, the full variable domain is GAGVSQSPSNKVTEKGKDVELRCDPISGHTALYWYRQSLGQGLEFLIYFQGNSAPDKSGLPSDRFSAERTGGSVSTLTIQRTQQEDSAVYLCASSPSPGIGYGYTFGSGTRLTVV.

The chain is built from TRBV5-3 and TRBJ1-6, with D possibly matching TRBD1 (6 bases). TRBV5-3 is designated an ORF whose function remains uncertain. The CDR3 extends over 18 amino acids. The V gene lost 1 base and the J gene lost 0 bases, with 14 bases spanning the gap. The CDR3 DNA follows: TGTGCCAGAAGCTTGACAGGGTCCAGGAGCTCCTATAATTCACCCCTCCACTTT. This sequence encodes CARSLTGSRSSYNSPLHF.

The CDR3 bases are TGTGCCAGCAGCTTTGACAGTGTTGGGAACTATGGCTACACCTTC. It encodes CASSFDSVGNYGYTF. The V call is TRBV7-2, the J call TRBJ1-2; a possible D gene is TRBD1 (5 bases). The V gene's germline CDR1 is SGHTA and CDR2 FQGNSA. The CDR3 length is 15 residues. The V and J ends lost 3 bases and 2 bases respectively, with 13 bases between them.

This sequence joins TRBV5-1 and TRBJ2-7, with TRBD1 matching over 10 bases. This CDR3 is 14 amino acids long. Per the germline V gene, CDR1 is SGHRS and CDR2 is YFSETQ. Trimming removed 2 bases from V and 4 bases from J; junction bases left unmatched: 3. The CDR3 loop reads CASSFRDRGYEQYF. CDR3 nucleotide sequence: TGCGCCAGCAGCTTCCGGGACAGGGGATACGAGCAGTACTTC.

This rearrangement joins TRBV5-8 to TRBJ2-7; TRBD1 matches at 9 bases. Germline CDR1 SGHTS, CDR2 YDEGEE. The V segment lost 4 bases and the J segment 3 bases; nucleotides outside the gene matches: 11. This CDR3 comprises 16 residues. The CDR3 here is CASSGRPGQGSYEQYF. CDR3 bases: TGTGCCAGCAGCGGTCGACCGGGACAGGGTAGCTACGAGCAGTACTTC.

The count of this clone is one. The CDR3 DNA reads TGTGCCTGGAGTTCGGGGAAAAGCCAGACCCAGTACTTC. Translation gives CAWSSGKSQTQYF. The genes are TRBV30 and TRBJ2-5; a possible D gene is TRBD2 (5 bases). CDR1 is GTSNPN, CDR2 SVGIG, per germline (reference sequence). The CDR3 consists of 13 residues. Trimming pared 2 bases from V and 6 bases from J, leaving 13 bases between.

This clone was detected once. This chain joins TRBV2 and TRBJ1-2; the D gene is possibly TRBD1 (6 bases). This CDR3 contains 12 residues. The V end was cut by 7 bases, the J end by 4 bases, with 10 bases between. Per the germline V gene, CDR1 is SNHLY and CDR2 is FYNNEI. This chain's CDR3 is CASTQGRYGYTF. The CDR3 nucleotides are TGTGCCAGCACCCAGGGGCGCTATGGCTACACCTTC.

In this sample, this clone turned up once. The CDR3 loop is CASGAGVKTGELFF. For the CDR3, the DNA is TGTGCCAGCGGGGCAGGGGTTAAGACCGGGGAGCTGTTTTTT. The chain carries TRBV7-6 and TRBJ2-2; possible D gene TRBD1, 6 bases. From germline, CDR1 is SGHVS and CDR2 FNYEAQ. The CDR3 is 14 amino acids. V lost 8 bases to trimming and J lost 5 bases, with 15 bases between them.